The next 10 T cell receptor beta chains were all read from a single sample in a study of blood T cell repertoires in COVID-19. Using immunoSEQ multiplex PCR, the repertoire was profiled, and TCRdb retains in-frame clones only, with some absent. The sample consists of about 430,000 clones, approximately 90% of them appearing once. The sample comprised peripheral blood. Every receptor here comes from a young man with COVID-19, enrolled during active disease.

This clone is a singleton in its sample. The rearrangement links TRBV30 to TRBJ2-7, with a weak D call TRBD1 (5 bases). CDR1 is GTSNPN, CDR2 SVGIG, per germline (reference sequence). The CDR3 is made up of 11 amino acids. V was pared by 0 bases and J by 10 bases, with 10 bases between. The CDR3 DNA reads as TGTGCCTGGAGTGTACGACAGTTACAGTACTTC. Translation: CAWSVRQLQYF.

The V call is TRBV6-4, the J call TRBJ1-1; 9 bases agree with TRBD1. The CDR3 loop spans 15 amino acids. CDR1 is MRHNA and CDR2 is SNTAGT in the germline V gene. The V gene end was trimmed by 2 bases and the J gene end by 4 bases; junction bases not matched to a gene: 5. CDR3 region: CASSDKTGGRTEAFF. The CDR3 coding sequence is TGTGCCAGCAGTGACAAGACAGGGGGTCGCACTGAAGCTTTCTTT.

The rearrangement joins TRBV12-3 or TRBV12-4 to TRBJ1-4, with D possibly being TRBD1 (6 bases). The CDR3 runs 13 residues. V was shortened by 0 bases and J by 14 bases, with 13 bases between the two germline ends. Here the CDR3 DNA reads TGTGCCAGCAGTTTAGCCAAAAGGACAGCCCTGTTTTTT. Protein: CASSLAKRTALFF.

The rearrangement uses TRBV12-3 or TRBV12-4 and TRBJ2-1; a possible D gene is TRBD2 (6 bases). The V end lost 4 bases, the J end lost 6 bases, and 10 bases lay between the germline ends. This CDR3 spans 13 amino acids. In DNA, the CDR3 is TGTGCCAGCAGTTCCGTGACTAGCAATGAGCAGTTCTTC. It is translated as CASSSVTSNEQFF.

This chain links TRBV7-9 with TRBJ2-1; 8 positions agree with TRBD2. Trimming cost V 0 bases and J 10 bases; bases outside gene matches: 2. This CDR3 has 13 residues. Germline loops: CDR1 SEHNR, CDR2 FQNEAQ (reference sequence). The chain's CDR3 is CASSLAIAGEQFF. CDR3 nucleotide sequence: TGTGCCAGCAGCTTAGCCATAGCGGGAGAGCAGTTCTTC.

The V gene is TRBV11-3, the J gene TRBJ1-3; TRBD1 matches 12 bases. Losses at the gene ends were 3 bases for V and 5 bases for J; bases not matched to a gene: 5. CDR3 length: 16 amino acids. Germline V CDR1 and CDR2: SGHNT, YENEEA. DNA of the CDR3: TGTGCCAGCAGCTTGGGACAGGGGGCTAGAAGAAACACCATATATTTT. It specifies CASSLGQGARRNTIYF.

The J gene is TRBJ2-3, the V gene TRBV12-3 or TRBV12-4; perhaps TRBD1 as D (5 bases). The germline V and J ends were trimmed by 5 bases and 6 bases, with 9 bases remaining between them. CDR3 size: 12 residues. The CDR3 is CASSPQGDTQYF. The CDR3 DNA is TGTGCCAGCAGTCCCCAGGGCGATACGCAGTATTTT.

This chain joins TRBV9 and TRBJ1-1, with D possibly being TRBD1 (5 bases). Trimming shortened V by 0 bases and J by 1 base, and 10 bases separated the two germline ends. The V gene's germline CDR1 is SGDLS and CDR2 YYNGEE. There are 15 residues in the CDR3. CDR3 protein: CASSVDRGRNTEAFF. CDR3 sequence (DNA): TGTGCCAGCAGCGTAGATAGGGGCCGGAACACTGAAGCTTTCTTT.

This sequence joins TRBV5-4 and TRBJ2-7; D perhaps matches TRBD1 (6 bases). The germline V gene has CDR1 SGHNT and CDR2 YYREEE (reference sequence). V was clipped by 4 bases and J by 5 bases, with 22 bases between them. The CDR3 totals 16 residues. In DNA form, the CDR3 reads TGTGCCAGCAGCAACTCGCAGGGGCTCCACCGCCACGAGCAGTACTTC. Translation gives CASSNSQGLHRHEQYF.

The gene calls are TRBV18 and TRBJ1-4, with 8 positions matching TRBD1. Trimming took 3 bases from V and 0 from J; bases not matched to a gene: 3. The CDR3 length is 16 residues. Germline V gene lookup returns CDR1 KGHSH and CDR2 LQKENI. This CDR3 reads CASSPMDRATNEKLFF. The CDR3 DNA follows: TGTGCCAGCTCACCGATGGACAGGGCAACTAATGAAAAACTGTTTTTT. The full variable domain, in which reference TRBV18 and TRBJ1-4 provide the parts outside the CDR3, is NAGVMQNPRHLVRRRGQEARLRCSPMKGHSHVYWYRQLPEEGLKFMVYLQKENIIDESGMPKERFSAEFPKEGPSILRIQQVVRGDSAAYFCASSPMDRATNEKLFFGSGTQLSVL.